This is a list of T cell receptor beta chains from one sample in a study of T cells in Graves' hyperthyroidism and ophthalmopathy. One entry per CDR3 protein, called by TCRdb with MiXCR from the multiplex PCR reads. The sample lists roughly 510,000 distinct CDR3 sequences, about 46% occurring once. The specimen sequenced was peripheral blood or thyroid tissue (not recorded which). Receptor source: an adult woman with Graves' disease, either hyperthyroidism or ophthalmopathy (not recorded which). CDR3s include the opening cysteine and the closing phenylalanine or tryptophan. The order of the fields is J gene, clone size, D gene, V gene, CDR3 protein, CDR3 DNA. A D gene is named only where the DNA matches it firmly. Size is stated for part of the rows, as once, few or many counts, or as a class when the clone is expanded.

J gene: TRBJ1-1; clone size: many; D gene: NA; V gene: TRBV6-1; CDR3 protein: CASNGGRLAFF; CDR3 DNA: TGTGCCAGCAACGGGGGGCGATTAGCTTTCTTT
J gene: TRBJ2-7; clone size: NA; D gene: NA; V gene: TRBV10-3; CDR3 protein: CATLPLDSYEQYF; CDR3 DNA: TGTGCCACCCTTCCTTTGGACTCCTACGAGCAGTACTTC
J gene: TRBJ2-7; clone size: once; D gene: TRBD2; V gene: TRBV7-9; CDR3 protein: CASSFRGEKQYF; CDR3 DNA: TGTGCCAGCAGCTTCCGGGGGGAGAAGCAGTACTTC
J gene: TRBJ1-2; clone size: NA; D gene: NA; V gene: TRBV20-1; CDR3 protein: CSAPPDNRFPRTNYGYTF; CDR3 DNA: TGCAGTGCTCCACCCGACAATCGTTTCCCTAGGACTAACTATGGCTACACCTTC
J gene: TRBJ2-2; clone size: many; D gene: NA; V gene: TRBV2; CDR3 protein: CASWSGELFF; CDR3 DNA: TGTGCCAGCTGGTCCGGGGAGCTGTTTTTT
J gene: TRBJ2-7; clone size: NA; D gene: NA; V gene: TRBV20-1; CDR3 protein: CSAREPPPGYEQYF; CDR3 DNA: TGCAGTGCTAGAGAACCCCCTCCTGGCTACGAGCAGTACTTC
J gene: TRBJ1-5; clone size: few; D gene: NA; V gene: TRBV3-1; CDR3 protein: CASSQGQNSNQPQHF; CDR3 DNA: TGTGCCAGCAGCCAAGGACAGAATAGCAATCAGCCCCAGCATTTT
J gene: TRBJ2-7; clone size: many; D gene: NA; V gene: TRBV15; CDR3 protein: CATSSGSGQRFHEQYF; CDR3 DNA: TGTGCCACCAGCAGTGGTTCGGGTCAGAGATTTCACGAGCAGTACTTC
J gene: TRBJ1-4; clone size: few; D gene: NA; V gene: TRBV15; CDR3 protein: CATSRVRGAKLFF; CDR3 DNA: TGTGCCACCAGCAGAGTACGGGGGGCGAAACTGTTTTTT
J gene: TRBJ2-7; clone size: NA; D gene: NA; V gene: TRBV21-1; CDR3 protein: CASSTPRGRGPLGEQYF; CDR3 DNA: TGTGCCAGCAGCACCCCGCGAGGCAGGGGACCTCTTGGGGAGCAGTACTTC
J gene: TRBJ1-6; clone size: many; D gene: NA; V gene: TRBV12-3/TRBV12-4; CDR3 protein: CASSLGPSYNSPLHF; CDR3 DNA: TGTGCCAGCAGTTTAGGACCCTCCTATAATTCACCCCTCCACTTT
J gene: TRBJ1-6; clone size: NA; D gene: TRBD1; V gene: TRBV7-8; CDR3 protein: CASRAGTGDSPLHF; CDR3 DNA: TGTGCCAGCAGAGCCGGGACAGGGGATTCACCCCTCCACTTT
J gene: TRBJ1-2; clone size: NA; D gene: NA; V gene: TRBV6-5; CDR3 protein: CASSYSTKRGVPYGYTF; CDR3 DNA: TGTGCCAGCAGTTACTCGACAAAGCGGGGGGTTCCCTATGGCTACACCTTC
J gene: TRBJ2-5; clone size: many; D gene: TRBD2; V gene: TRBV7-2; CDR3 protein: CASSLQRETETQYF; CDR3 DNA: TGTGCCAGCAGCTTACAGCGGGAGACCGAGACCCAGTACTTC
J gene: TRBJ2-3; clone size: NA; D gene: TRBD1; V gene: TRBV7-6; CDR3 protein: CASSLATGGRITDTQYF; CDR3 DNA: TGTGCCAGCAGCTTAGCGACAGGGGGGAGAATCACAGATACGCAGTATTTT
J gene: TRBJ2-1; clone size: NA; D gene: TRBD2; V gene: TRBV20-1; CDR3 protein: CSAPIGGAGAYNEQFF; CDR3 DNA: TGCAGTGCACCAATCGGAGGGGCGGGAGCCTACAATGAGCAGTTCTTC
J gene: TRBJ1-2; clone size: NA; D gene: NA; V gene: TRBV29-1; CDR3 protein: CSARDMTAYGYTF; CDR3 DNA: TGCAGCGCAAGGGACATGACAGCCTATGGCTACACCTTC
J gene: TRBJ1-2; clone size: NA; D gene: NA; V gene: TRBV2; CDR3 protein: CASRGRSRERNYGYTF; CDR3 DNA: TGTGCCAGCCGTGGAAGGAGCAGGGAACGGAACTATGGCTACACCTTC
J gene: TRBJ2-7; clone size: NA; D gene: NA; V gene: TRBV2; CDR3 protein: CASRGEGYEQYF; CDR3 DNA: TGTGCCAGCAGGGGGGAAGGGTACGAGCAGTACTTC
J gene: TRBJ2-7; clone size: NA; D gene: NA; V gene: TRBV11-2; CDR3 protein: CASSLAFYEQYF; CDR3 DNA: TGTGCCAGCAGCTTGGCTTTTTACGAGCAGTACTTC
J gene: TRBJ2-2; clone size: NA; D gene: TRBD2; V gene: TRBV4-3; CDR3 protein: CASSQAVAGGNTGELFF; CDR3 DNA: TGCGCCAGCAGCCAAGCCGTAGCGGGAGGGAACACCGGGGAGCTGTTTTTT
J gene: TRBJ2-5; clone size: NA; D gene: NA; V gene: TRBV19; CDR3 protein: CASSRPKETQYF; CDR3 DNA: TGTGCCAGTAGTAGGCCCAAAGAGACCCAGTACTTC
J gene: TRBJ2-2; clone size: many; D gene: TRBD2; V gene: TRBV9; CDR3 protein: CASSVPAGDTGELFF; CDR3 DNA: TGTGCCAGCAGCGTTCCAGCGGGAGACACCGGGGAGCTGTTTTTT
J gene: TRBJ2-6; clone size: many; D gene: NA; V gene: TRBV5-6; CDR3 protein: CASSVPGPGRANVLTF; CDR3 DNA: TGTGCCAGCAGCGTACCGGGGCCGGGCCGGGCCAACGTCCTGACTTTC
J gene: TRBJ1-5; clone size: NA; D gene: NA; V gene: TRBV7-8; CDR3 protein: CASSFSVSTGSNQPQHF; CDR3 DNA: TGTGCCAGCAGCTTTTCGGTCAGTACGGGGAGCAATCAGCCCCAGCATTTT
J gene: TRBJ1-2; clone size: many; D gene: NA; V gene: TRBV4-1; CDR3 protein: CASSQGSTAGYGYTF; CDR3 DNA: TGCGCCAGCAGCCAAGGCAGCACGGCGGGGTATGGCTACACCTTC
J gene: TRBJ2-7; clone size: NA; D gene: NA; V gene: TRBV29-1; CDR3 protein: CSSDVGGYEQYF; CDR3 DNA: TGCAGCAGTGATGTGGGGGGTTACGAGCAGTACTTC
J gene: TRBJ2-5; clone size: NA; D gene: NA; V gene: TRBV12-3/TRBV12-4; CDR3 protein: CASTVGPRGETQYF; CDR3 DNA: TGTGCCAGCACGGTGGGACCACGGGGTGAGACCCAGTACTTC
J gene: TRBJ2-7; clone size: few; D gene: NA; V gene: TRBV29-1; CDR3 protein: CSVRTARAYEQYF; CDR3 DNA: TGCAGCGTTCGAACGGCCAGGGCCTACGAGCAGTACTTC
J gene: TRBJ2-7; clone size: few; D gene: TRBD2; V gene: TRBV10-1; CDR3 protein: CASRPTPGTMAYEQYF; CDR3 DNA: TGCGCCAGCCGACCCACACCCGGGACTATGGCCTACGAGCAGTACTTC
J gene: TRBJ1-5; clone size: NA; D gene: NA; V gene: TRBV24-1; CDR3 protein: CATSGQKNNQPQHF; CDR3 DNA: TGTGCCACCAGTGGGCAGAAGAACAATCAGCCCCAGCATTTT
J gene: TRBJ1-1; clone size: many; D gene: TRBD1; V gene: TRBV19; CDR3 protein: CASRIQGANTEAFF; CDR3 DNA: TGTGCCAGTCGAATACAGGGGGCGAACACTGAAGCTTTCTTT
J gene: TRBJ1-5; clone size: few; D gene: TRBD1; V gene: TRBV9; CDR3 protein: CASSASGTGGPQPQHF; CDR3 DNA: TGTGCCAGCAGCGCTTCAGGGACAGGGGGTCCTCAGCCCCAGCATTTT
J gene: TRBJ1-5; clone size: many; D gene: NA; V gene: TRBV19; CDR3 protein: CASSMGRAQPQHF; CDR3 DNA: TGTGCCAGTAGTATGGGGAGGGCTCAGCCCCAGCATTTT
J gene: TRBJ2-5; clone size: NA; D gene: NA; V gene: TRBV20-1; CDR3 protein: CGAGRETQYF; CDR3 DNA: TGCGGTGCTGGACGGGAGACCCAGTACTTC
J gene: TRBJ2-1; clone size: once; D gene: TRBD2; V gene: TRBV20-1; CDR3 protein: CSASSGSYNEQFF; CDR3 DNA: TGCAGTGCTAGTAGCGGGAGCTACAATGAGCAGTTCTTC
J gene: TRBJ1-6; clone size: NA; D gene: TRBD1; V gene: TRBV10-3; CDR3 protein: CASTRGLDYNSPLHF; CDR3 DNA: TGTGCCTCAACCAGGGGGTTGGATTATAATTCACCCCTCCACTTT
J gene: TRBJ2-3; clone size: NA; D gene: NA; V gene: TRBV9; CDR3 protein: CASSRLWGTDTQYF; CDR3 DNA: TGTGCCAGCAGCCGCCTCTGGGGCACAGATACGCAGTATTTT